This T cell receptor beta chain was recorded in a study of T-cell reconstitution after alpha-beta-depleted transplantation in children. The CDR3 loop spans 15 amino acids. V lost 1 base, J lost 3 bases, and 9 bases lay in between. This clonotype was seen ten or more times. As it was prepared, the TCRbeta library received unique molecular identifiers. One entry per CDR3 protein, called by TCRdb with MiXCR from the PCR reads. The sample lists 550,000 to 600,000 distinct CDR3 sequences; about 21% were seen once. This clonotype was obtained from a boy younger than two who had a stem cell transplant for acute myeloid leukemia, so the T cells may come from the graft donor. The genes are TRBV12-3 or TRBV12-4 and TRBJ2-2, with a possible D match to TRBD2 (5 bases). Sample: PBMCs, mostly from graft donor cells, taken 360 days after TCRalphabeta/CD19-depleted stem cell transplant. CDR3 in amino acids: CASSLGVRDTGELFF. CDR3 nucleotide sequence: TGTGCCAGCAGTTTAGGGGTGCGGGACACCGGGGAGCTGTTTTTT.